The sequence of this T cell receptor (beta chain) was determined in a study of T cell repertoires in cytomegalovirus infection. TCRdb redid the calling of the reads with MiXCR, one entry per CDR3 protein. The data contain 250,000 to 300,000 distinct CDR3 sequences, roughly 10% of them singletons. This clonotype came up many times. V was pared by 7 bases and J by 5 bases, with 11 bases between. Germline CDR1 SGHVS, CDR2 FQNEAQ. There are 12 residues in the CDR3. This chain joins TRBV7-8 and TRBJ2-5; maybe TRBD2 (5 bases). Sequencing was carried out using PBMCs. The clonotype originates from a human donor in good health (CMV status not recorded). Some clones in this sample may be carry-over from other donors' samples. In nucleotides, the CDR3 is TGTGCCAGCAAGGACTTGAAGGAGACCCAGTACTTC. Its protein product is CASKDLKETQYF.